This T cell receptor (beta chain) was sequenced during a study of CD8+CD57+ T cells in acquired aplastic anemia. Whole-study context: Sorted CD4+ and CD8+ cell DNA averaged about 3 ug. Study outcomes and limitations: Statistical testing detected no significant gap in CD8+ Simpson's diversity between patients and controls. A set of roughly 27 CD8+ CDR3 sequences was shared between patients and controls, and these sequences appeared highly expressed in patients.

Details on this clonotype: The antigen is undetermined.

Germline V lookup: CDR1 MNHNS, CDR2 SASEGT. The CDR3 is 13 amino acids. The ends were cut back, 10 bases at V and 2 bases at J, with 12 bases in the middle. TCR beta VDJ and CDR3 profiles were obtained from a genomic DNA template. MiXCR, applied by TCRdb to the reads, yields one record per CDR3 protein. The sample lists about 220,000 distinct CDR3 sequences; roughly 35% were seen once. The chain uses TRBV6-1 and TRBJ1-5, with D unclear. Sequencing used sorted CD4+, CD8+, or CD8+CD57+ T cells (not recorded which) from PBMCs. This TCR came from a human donor in good health, serving as a control. The CDR3 loop reads CATGGFGNQPQHF. In DNA, the CDR3 is TGTGCCACCGGCGGGTTCGGCAATCAGCCCCAGCATTTT.